This TCR beta chain stems from a study of blood T cells in healthy people across ages. The CDR3 extends over 12 amino acids. The germline CDR1 and CDR2 sequences are SEHNR and FQNEAQ (reference sequence). V was trimmed by 5 bases and J by 5 bases, leaving 9 bases between them. PCR was performed a second time for roughly 7 to 11 cycles using a sample-barcoded 5' primer and a J-beta primer mix. TCRdb itself ran the 5' RACE reads through MiXCR, one entry per CDR3 protein. Among 1,800,000 or so distinct CDR3 sequences listed, around 40% were seen once. Overall study results and limits: The study could not conclusively compare naive and antigen-experienced cells, given its unsorted PBMCs. Donor CMV status was unknown, possibly confounding expanded clonotype changes.

With regard to this clonotype: Its antigen is currently unknown.

This clonotype was obtained from a human donor in good health. The sample consisted of blood. This rearrangement joins TRBV7-9 to TRBJ1-1; D is unresolved. The chain's CDR3 is CASSPRWTEAFF. The CDR3 region has the DNA TGTGCCAGCAGCCCCCGGTGGACTGAAGCTTTCTTT. Full variable domain (remainder filled in from reference TRBV7-9 and TRBJ1-1): DTGVSQNPRHKITKRGQNVTFRCDPISEHNRLYWYRQTLGQGPEFLTYFQNEAQLEKSRLLSDRFSAERPKGSFSTLEIQRTEQGDSAMYLCASSPRWTEAFFGQGTRLTVV.